This TCR beta chain was observed in a study of OX40 agonist ivuxolimab in advanced cancers. Study summary: In three patients, partial responses were observed, one with hepatocellular carcinoma and two with cutaneous melanoma.

Whole-study findings and limits: On average, a greater number of expanded clones characterised CD8+ T cells relative to CD4+. Doses of 0.1 to 3.0 mg/kg were accompanied by clonal expansion of CD4+ and CD8+ blood T cells by week 6.

With 5 bases removed from V and 1 base from J, the gap between germline ends came to 17 bases. The CDR3 loop spans 16 amino acids. From germline, CDR1 is GTSNPN and CDR2 SVGIG (reference sequence). For this clone: Its antigen is as yet unknown.

Measured with immunoSEQ multiplex PCR; TCRdb has only the in-frame clones, and not every one. Altogether 30,000 to 40,000 clones are present, 76% being singletons, with the ten largest covering roughly 25%. The chain couples TRBV30 to TRBJ2-2; the D call may be TRBD1 or TRBD2 (5 bases each). The receptor comes from an adult with an advanced solid tumor such as melanoma, head and neck, liver or kidney cancer. Sequencing was performed on CD4+ or CD8+ T cells sorted from blood, taken in a trial of the OX40 agonist ivuxolimab. CDR3 DNA: TGTGCCTGGGTTTCCTCCGGGACGGTGAACACCGGGGAGCTGTTTTTT. It translates to CAWVSSGTVNTGELFF.